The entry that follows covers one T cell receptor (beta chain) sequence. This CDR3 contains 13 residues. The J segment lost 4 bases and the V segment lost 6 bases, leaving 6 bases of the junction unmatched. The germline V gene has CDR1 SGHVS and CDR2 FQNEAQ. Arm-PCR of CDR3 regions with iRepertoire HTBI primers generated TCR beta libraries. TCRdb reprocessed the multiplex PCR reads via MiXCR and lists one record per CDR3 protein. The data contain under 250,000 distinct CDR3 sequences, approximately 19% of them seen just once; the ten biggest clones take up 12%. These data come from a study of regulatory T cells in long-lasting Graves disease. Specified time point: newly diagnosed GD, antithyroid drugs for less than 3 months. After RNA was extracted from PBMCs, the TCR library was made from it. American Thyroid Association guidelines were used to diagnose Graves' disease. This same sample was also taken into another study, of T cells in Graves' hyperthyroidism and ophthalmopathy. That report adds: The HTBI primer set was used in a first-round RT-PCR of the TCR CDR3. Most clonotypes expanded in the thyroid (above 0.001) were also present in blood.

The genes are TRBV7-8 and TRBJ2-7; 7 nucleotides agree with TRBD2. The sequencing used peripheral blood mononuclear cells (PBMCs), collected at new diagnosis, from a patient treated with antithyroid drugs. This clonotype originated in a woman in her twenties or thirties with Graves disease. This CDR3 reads CASRDSGLYEQYF. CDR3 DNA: TGTGCCAGCAGAGATAGCGGGCTTTACGAGCAGTACTTC.